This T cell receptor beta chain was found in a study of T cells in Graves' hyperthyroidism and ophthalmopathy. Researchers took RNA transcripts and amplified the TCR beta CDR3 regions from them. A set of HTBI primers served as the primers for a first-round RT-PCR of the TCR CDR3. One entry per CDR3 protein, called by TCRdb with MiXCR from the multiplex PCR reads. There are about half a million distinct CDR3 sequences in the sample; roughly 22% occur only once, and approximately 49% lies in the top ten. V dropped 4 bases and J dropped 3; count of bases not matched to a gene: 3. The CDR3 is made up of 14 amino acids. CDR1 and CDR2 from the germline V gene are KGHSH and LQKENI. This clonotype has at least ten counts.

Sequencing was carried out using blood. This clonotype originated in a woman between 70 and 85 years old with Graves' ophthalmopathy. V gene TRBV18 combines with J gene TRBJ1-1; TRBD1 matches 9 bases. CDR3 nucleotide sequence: TGTGCCAGCTCACGAAGACAGGGGGACACTGAAGCTTTCTTT. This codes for CASSRRQGDTEAFF.